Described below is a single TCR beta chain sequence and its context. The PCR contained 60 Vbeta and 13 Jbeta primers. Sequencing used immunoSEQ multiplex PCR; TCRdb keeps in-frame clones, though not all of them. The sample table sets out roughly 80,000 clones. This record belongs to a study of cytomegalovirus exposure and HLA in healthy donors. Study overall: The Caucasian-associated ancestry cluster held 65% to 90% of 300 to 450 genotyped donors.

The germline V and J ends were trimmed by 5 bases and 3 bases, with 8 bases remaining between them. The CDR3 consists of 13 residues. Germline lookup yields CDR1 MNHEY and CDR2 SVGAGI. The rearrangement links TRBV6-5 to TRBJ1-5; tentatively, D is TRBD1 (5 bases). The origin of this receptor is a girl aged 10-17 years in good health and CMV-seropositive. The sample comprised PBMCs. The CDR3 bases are TGTGCCAGCAGTGACAGCCTCAATCAGCCCCAGCATTTT. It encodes CASSDSLNQPQHF.